The present entry profiles one T cell receptor (beta chain) with its context. Its antigen is unknown. The sequence runs out 3 residues before the end of the CDR3; the remainder is reconstructed from the germline J gene. This sample stems from a study of T cells in women clearing cervical HPV infection. Study-level background: Controls gave blood once infection was undetectable; cases at lesion identification.

This CDR3 spans 14 amino acids. Germline V lookup: CDR1 LNHDA, CDR2 SQIVND (reference sequence). Trimming cost V 4 bases and J 8 bases, with 14 bases left between them. The assay was immunoSEQ multiplex PCR, and TCRdb's table has in-frame clones only and misses some. The ten most abundant clones cover approximately 8.4% of a sample with about 31,000 clones. Overall study findings and caveats: Repertoire richness, not evenness, was significantly elevated in CIN3+ cases versus controls.

The sequence derives from a woman aged 18-70 years with a cervical HPV16 infection that either progressed to CIN3+ or cleared (not recorded which). This chain joins TRBV19 and TRBJ1-4; possibly TRBD1 for D (6 bases). Sample: blood buffy coat. The CDR3: CASSRDTLGEKLFF. The sequenced CDR3 bases are TGTGCCAGTAGTAGGGACACCCTGGGGGAAAAA.